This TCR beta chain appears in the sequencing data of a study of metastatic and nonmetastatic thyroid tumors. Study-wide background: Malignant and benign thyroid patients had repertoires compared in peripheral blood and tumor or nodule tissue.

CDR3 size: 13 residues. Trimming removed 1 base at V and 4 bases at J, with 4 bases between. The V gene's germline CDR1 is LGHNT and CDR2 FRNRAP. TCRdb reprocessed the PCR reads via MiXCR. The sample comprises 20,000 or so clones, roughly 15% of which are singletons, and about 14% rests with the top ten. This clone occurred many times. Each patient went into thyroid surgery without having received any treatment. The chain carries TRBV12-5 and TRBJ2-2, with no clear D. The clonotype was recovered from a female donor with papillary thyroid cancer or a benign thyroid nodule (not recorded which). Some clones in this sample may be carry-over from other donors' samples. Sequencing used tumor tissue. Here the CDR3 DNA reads TGTGCTAGTGGTTTGGGGGTCACCGGGGAGCTGTTTTTT. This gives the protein CASGLGVTGELFF.